The clone carrying this TCR beta chain came up a few times. The antigen remains unidentified. The sample belongs to a study of vaccination and CD4 T cells after COVID-19. With the Oncomine TCR Beta short-read assay, DNA from cultured CD4+ T cells was sequenced. Each CDR3 protein is one row after TCRdb ran MiXCR on the PCR reads. The sample yields 12,000 or so distinct CDR3 sequences, roughly 64% seen once. Trimming removed 2 bases at V and 7 bases at J, with 12 bases between. CDR3 length: 13 amino acids. From germline, CDR1 is SGHTA and CDR2 FQGNSA. Regarding the study as a whole: The authors studied relatively few convalescent patients and analyzed no early post-infection timepoints.

Treatment denoted: roughly ten-day PBMC culture with coronavirus spike peptide pools or control peptides (ViraFEST assay). Positivity by PCR occurred from March to December 2020, a period that predated US Alpha, Beta and Delta variants. The TCR comes from a human donor who had recovered from COVID-19. Input material: CD4+ T cells from blood, cultured in vitro. V and J are TRBV7-2 and TRBJ2-7; D gene ambiguous. CDR3 sequence reads: CASSLRTTGEQYF. CDR3 DNA sequence: TGTGCCAGCAGCTTACGGACGACTGGTGAGCAGTACTTC.